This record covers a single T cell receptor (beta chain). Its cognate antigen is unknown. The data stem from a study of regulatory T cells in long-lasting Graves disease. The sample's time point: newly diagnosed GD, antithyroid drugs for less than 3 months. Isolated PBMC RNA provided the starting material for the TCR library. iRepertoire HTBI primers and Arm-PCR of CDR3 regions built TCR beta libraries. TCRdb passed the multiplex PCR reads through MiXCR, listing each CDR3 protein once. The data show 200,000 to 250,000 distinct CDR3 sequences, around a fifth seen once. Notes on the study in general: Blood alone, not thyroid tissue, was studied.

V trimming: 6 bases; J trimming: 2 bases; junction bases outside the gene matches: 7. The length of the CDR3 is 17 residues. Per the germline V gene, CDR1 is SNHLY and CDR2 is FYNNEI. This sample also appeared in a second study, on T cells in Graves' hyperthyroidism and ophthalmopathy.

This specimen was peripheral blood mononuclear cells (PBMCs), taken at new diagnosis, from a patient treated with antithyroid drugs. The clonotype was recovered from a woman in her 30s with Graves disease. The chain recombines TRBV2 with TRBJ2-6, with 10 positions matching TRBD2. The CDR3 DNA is TGTGCCAGCAGACTAGCGGGGTGGCCAGCTGGGGCCAACGTCCTGACTTTC. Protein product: CASRLAGWPAGANVLTF.